This is a list of T cell receptor beta chains from one sample in a study of blood T cell repertoires in COVID-19. The protocol was immunoSEQ multiplex PCR, while the TCRdb copy is restricted to in-frame clones and leaves out a portion. The repertoire holds approximately 250,000 clones, with approximately 85% as singletons. What was sequenced was PBMCs or T cells enriched from blood (not recorded which). These receptors were obtained from a woman in her twenties or thirties who had recovered from COVID-19. The CDR3 runs from the conserved cysteine through the conserved F or W. Fields, in order: CDR3 length, V gene, clone size, CDR3 protein. Clone size is stated in some rows and not others, as once, few, many or a class when expanded.

15	TRBV18	-	CASSPRHISGNTIYF
16	TRBV19	-	CASSDFFETGDTEAFF
15	TRBV5-6	-	CASSLSGEAASPLHF
15	TRBV7-2	once	CASSLGTGGFYEQYF
13	TRBV7-6	-	CASSYIGTDTQYF
15	TRBV20-1	-	CSASDLAGPQETQYF
18	TRBV13	-	CASSLPHAAGTDTGELFF
15	TRBV18	-	CASSPRGAINEKLFF
15	TRBV6-4	-	CASRSGTSDTDTQYF
14	TRBV7-8	-	CASSPRTGYPPLHF
18	TRBV7-2	-	CASSPRTTGAPLPIGYTF
15	TRBV5-1	once	CASIASGTSTDTQYF
16	TRBV11-2	-	CASNPTRAPLSNEQFF
15	TRBV5-1	-	CASSLPLSRGLGYTF
14	TRBV5-1	-	CASSTDPSVNTIYF
16	TRBV28	-	CASSSLEGTGAYGYTF
16	TRBV11-3	-	CASSLDLTGGTDTQYF
15	TRBV7-6	-	CASSLECLAGAGGSF
13	TRBV10-2	-	CASSLDSYGGYTF
17	TRBV5-1	-	CASSLASGILRTGELFF
15	TRBV27	-	CASSYRGTGFDGYTF
16	TRBV4-1	many	CASSHQQGAESETQYF
14	TRBV5-1	-	CASSPNSGSNEQFF
17	TRBV18	-	CASSPLGQGSVNTEAFF
14	TRBV9	-	CASSEDSFNSPLHF
12	TRBV29-1	-	CSAGFMNTEAFF
12	TRBV11-3	-	CASSSSPYGYTF
15	TRBV5-5	-	CASSLLTEPNYGYTF
14	TRBV5-8	once	CASSRQGSNEKLFF
10	TRBV2	-	CASSRDEQYF
15	TRBV11-2	-	CASSLAGQFHTEAFF
14	TRBV27	-	CASSNSIAGNEQFF
16	TRBV7-9	-	CASSPSPGQTQETQYF
15	TRBV28	-	CASSLTGELNTEAFF
11	TRBV6-2/TRBV6-3	-	CASSFTYEQYF
15	TRBV28	-	CASKPQGKRNTEAFF
17	TRBV2	-	CASSPWRVRALPSGYTF
15	TRBV29-1	-	CSVDRSSGNGHEQYF
12	TRBV6-5	-	CASEGAAYEQYF
17	TRBV11-2	few	CASSFGVGGATNYGYTF
18	TRBV7-3	-	CASSSPSGTRISTDTQYF
15	TRBV24-1	-	CATSDRGGGGYGYTF
17	TRBV3-1/TRBV3-2	-	CASSQGERGVVLETQYF
15	TRBV9	-	CASSVDDNRVTEAFF
13	TRBV5-1	-	CASGTSGFSEQYF
13	TRBV7-9	once	CASSDRDNQPQHF
11	TRBV29-1	-	CSAREGVEAFF
14	TRBV6-5	-	CASSSSTFPYEQYF
14	TRBV18	-	CASSPLDRADTIYF
15	TRBV5-1	-	CASSGAGGSYNEQFF
17	TRBV5-1	-	CASSYFQGSSYNSPLHF
13	TRBV7-3	-	CASSSSGYNEQFF
13	TRBV5-1	-	CASSLAGYTEAFF
15	TRBV5-1	-	CASSFLQGARTEAFF
14	TRBV7-6	once	CASSPGQGGTEAFF